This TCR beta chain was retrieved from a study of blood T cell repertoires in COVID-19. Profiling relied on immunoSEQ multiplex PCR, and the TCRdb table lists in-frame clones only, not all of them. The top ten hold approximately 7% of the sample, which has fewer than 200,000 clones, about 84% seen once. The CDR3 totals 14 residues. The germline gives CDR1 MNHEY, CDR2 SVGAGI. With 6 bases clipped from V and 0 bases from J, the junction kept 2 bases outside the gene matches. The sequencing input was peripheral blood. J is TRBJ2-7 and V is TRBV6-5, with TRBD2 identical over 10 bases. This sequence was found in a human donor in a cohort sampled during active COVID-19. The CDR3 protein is CASRIAGGSYEQYF. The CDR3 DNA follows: TGTGCCAGCAGGATAGCGGGAGGCTCCTACGAGCAGTACTTC.